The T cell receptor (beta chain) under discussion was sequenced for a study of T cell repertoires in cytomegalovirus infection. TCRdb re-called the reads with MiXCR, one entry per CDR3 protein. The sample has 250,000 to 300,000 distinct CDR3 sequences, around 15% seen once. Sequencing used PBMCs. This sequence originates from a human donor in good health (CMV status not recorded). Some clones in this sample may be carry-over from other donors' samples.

CDR3 region: CASSTNLAGVIDEQFF. The CDR3, as DNA: TGTGCCAGCAGCACAAATCTAGCGGGAGTTATCGATGAGCAGTTCTTC. V and J are TRBV11-1 and TRBJ2-1; 10 nucleotides align to TRBD2. V lost 5 bases and J lost 8; bases outside the gene matches: 12. The CDR3 consists of 16 residues. Germline V gene lookup returns CDR1 SGHAT and CDR2 FQDESV (reference sequence).